This entry lists 8 T cell receptor beta chains sequenced from one sample in a study of T cell responses to AZD1222 COVID-19 vaccine. Clones were sequenced by immunoSEQ multiplex PCR, and TCRdb holds only the in-frame ones, with some missing. The sample contains more than 100,000 clones, roughly 84% of which appear only once. Sequencing used peripheral blood, obtained on day 0 of AZD1222 vaccination. The receptors come from an adult in good health.

CDR3 residues: CAISESGPARAVTEAFF. The CDR3 DNA reads as TGTGCCATCAGTGAGTCGGGACCCGCGAGGGCGGTAACTGAAGCTTTCTTT. This chain connects TRBV10-3 to TRBJ1-1; D may be TRBD1 (5 bases). The CDR3 has 17 amino acids. V gave up 0 bases and J gave up 5 bases, with 19 bases separating them. CDR1 and CDR2 (germline): ENHRY, SYGVKD.

J is TRBJ2-3 and V is TRBV4-3; 8 nucleotides match TRBD2. CDR3 length equals 17 residues. From germline, CDR1 is LGHNA and CDR2 YSLEER. V dropped 0 bases and J dropped 4; count of bases not matched to a gene: 9. The CDR3 region has the DNA TGCGCCAGCAGCCAAGATCACCCGGGGGGGATGGCAGATACGCAGTATTTT. Residues: CASSQDHPGGMADTQYF.

This chain's CDR3 is CASSVTGVNSPLHF. The DNA of the CDR3 is TGTGCCAGCAGCGTGACAGGGGTTAATTCACCCCTCCACTTT. The chain combines TRBV9 with TRBJ1-6, with 8 bases lining up with TRBD1. This CDR3 region has 14 residues. Germline CDR1 SGDLS, CDR2 YYNGEE. With 2 bases clipped from V and 6 bases from J, the junction kept 1 base outside the gene matches.

This chain connects TRBV6-5 to TRBJ1-4, with a weak D call TRBD1 (6 bases). Germline CDR1 reads MNHEY; CDR2 reads SVGAGI. The CDR3 totals 15 residues. The germline V and J ends were trimmed by 4 bases and 5 bases, with 14 bases remaining between them. In DNA, the CDR3 is TGTGCCAGCAGTTCATTACAGGGTCTGAATGAAAAACTGTTTTTT. It codes for CASSSLQGLNEKLFF.

This clone was picked up one time. V is TRBV15 and J is TRBJ2-5; 7 positions match TRBD2. V lost 1 base, J lost 1 base, and 3 bases stayed unmatched. Germline CDR1 is LNHNV and CDR2 is YYDKDF (reference sequence). The CDR3 extends over 15 amino acids. The CDR3 DNA reads TGTGCCACCAGCAGAGGCGGGGGAACCCAAGAGACCCAGTACTTC. Translating it yields CATSRGGGTQETQYF.

The rearrangement links TRBV3-1 (or the pseudogene TRBV3-2) to TRBJ2-7; D remains ambiguous. Germline V CDR1 and CDR2: LGHDT, YNNKEL (reference sequence). CDR3 size: 15 residues. V was trimmed by 0 bases and J by 2 bases, leaving 11 bases between them. The CDR3 bases are TGTGCCAGCAGCCAAGATGGCGGAAGAGCCTACGAGCAGTACTTC. Translated, it gives CASSQDGGRAYEQYF.

This clone was counted a single time. CDR3 nucleotides: TGTGCCAGCAGCCCCCGGGGATATAGCAATCAGCCCCAGCATTTT. Its translation is CASSPRGYSNQPQHF. The rearrangement links TRBV5-8 to TRBJ1-5; D uncertain. Trimming took off 4 bases at V and 0 bases at J, with 11 bases between the two ends. The CDR3 totals 15 residues. Germline CDR1 reads SGHTS; CDR2 reads YDEGEE.

The CDR3 bases are TGTGCCAGCAGCTTACTTACAACCAACTATGGCTACACCTTC. It yields the protein CASSLLTTNYGYTF. The chain recombines TRBV7-9 with TRBJ1-2, with D unclear. The CDR3 extends over 14 amino acids. Per germline, CDR1 SEHNR and CDR2 FQNEAQ (reference sequence). The germline V and J ends were trimmed by 2 bases and 2 bases, with 9 bases remaining between them.